A selection of T cell receptor beta chains follows, all from one sample in a study of blood T cell repertoires in COVID-19. The assay was immunoSEQ multiplex PCR, and TCRdb's table has in-frame clones only and misses some. Altogether around 150,000 clones are present, around 80% being singletons, with the ten largest covering about 4%. What was sequenced was peripheral blood. These receptors all come from a man aged 55 to 70 with acute or convalescent COVID-19. Both conserved end residues are part of each CDR3. D genes are given only for firm matches. For some rows the clone size is stated as once, few or many, or as a class when expanded; others skip it.

TRBV13	.	TRBJ2-7	13	.	TGTGCCAGCAGCCCCCTAGGCGCGGGCGAGCAGTACTTC	CASSPLGAGEQYF
TRBV6-6	few	TRBJ2-7	14	.	TGTGCCAGCAGTTACAAAGAGGGTACCTACGAGCAGTACTTC	CASSYKEGTYEQYF
TRBV6-5	once	TRBJ2-5	15	TRBD1	TGTGCCAGCAGTTACGGCGACAGGGAAATTGAGACCCAGTACTTC	CASSYGDREIETQYF
TRBV18	.	TRBJ2-2	15	TRBD1	TGTGCCAGCTTCCGGGACAGGGCGAACACCGGGGAGCTGTTTTTT	CASFRDRANTGELFF
TRBV12-3/TRBV12-4	.	TRBJ2-2	13	.	TGTGCCAGCAGTTGGTCGGGAACCGGGGAGCTGTTTTTT	CASSWSGTGELFF
TRBV29-1	.	TRBJ2-7	12	.	TGCAGCGTTGAACCTGCCGGGAGCGAGCAGTACTTC	CSVEPAGSEQYF
TRBV9	.	TRBJ2-3	15	.	TGTGCCAGCAGCACTGGGGCAGGGAGCACAGATACGCAGTATTTT	CASSTGAGSTDTQYF
TRBV14	.	TRBJ2-4	16	TRBD1	TGTGCCAGCAGCCAAGATAGGACAGGGCGTTTCGGCATTCAGTACTTC	CASSQDRTGRFGIQYF
TRBV28	once	TRBJ2-1	15	.	TGTGCCAGCAACCCTTATGGGAGCTCCTACAATGAGCAGTTCTTC	CASNPYGSSYNEQFF
TRBV6-4	.	TRBJ2-1	15	TRBD2	TGTGCCAGCAGTGCTAGACTAGCGGGAGAGAGCGAGCAGTTCTTC	CASSARLAGESEQFF
TRBV10-2	.	TRBJ2-2	15	TRBD2	TGCGCCAGCAGTGAGGGCGGGAGTGACACCGGGGAGCTGTTTTTT	CASSEGGSDTGELFF
TRBV7-2	.	TRBJ2-3	16	.	TGTGCCAGCAGCTTAGGGGGGCAGGGCGGAAGGAATACGCAGTATTTT	CASSLGGQGGRNTQYF
TRBV18	.	TRBJ2-1	16	TRBD2	TGTGCCAGCTCACCTACCGGGACTAGCGGCTACAATGAGCAGTTCTTC	CASSPTGTSGYNEQFF
TRBV9	.	TRBJ2-4	15	TRBD2	TGTGCCAGCAGCGTAGGGCTAGCGGGTAAAAACATTCAGTACTTC	CASSVGLAGKNIQYF
TRBV9	.	TRBJ2-3	13	.	TGTGCCAGCAGCGTCGGGGGCACAGATACGCAGTATTTT	CASSVGGTDTQYF